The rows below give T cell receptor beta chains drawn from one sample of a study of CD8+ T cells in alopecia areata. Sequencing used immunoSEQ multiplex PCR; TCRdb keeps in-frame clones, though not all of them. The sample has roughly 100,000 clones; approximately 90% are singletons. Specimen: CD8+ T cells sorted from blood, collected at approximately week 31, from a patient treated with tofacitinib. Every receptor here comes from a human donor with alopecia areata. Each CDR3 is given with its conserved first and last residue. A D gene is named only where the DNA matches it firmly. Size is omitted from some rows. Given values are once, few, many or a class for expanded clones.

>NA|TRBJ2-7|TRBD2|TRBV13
TGTGCCAGCAGCGCGGGAGCGGGAGGGGAGTACGAGCAGTACTTC
CASSAGAGGEYEQYF
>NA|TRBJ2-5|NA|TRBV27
TGTGCCAGCAGTTTACAACAGGTGGACCAAGAGACCCAGTACTTC
CASSLQQVDQETQYF
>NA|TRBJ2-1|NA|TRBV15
TGTGCCACCAGCACCACAAGGCCCTACAATGAGCAGTTCTTC
CATSTTRPYNEQFF
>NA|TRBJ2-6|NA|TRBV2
TGTGCCAGCAGCCCAACCCGGGACTTAAGCTCTGGGGCCAACGTCCTGACTTTC
CASSPTRDLSSGANVLTF
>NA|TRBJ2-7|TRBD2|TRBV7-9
TGTGCCAGCAGCTTAGACCGCGGGAGCTACGAGCAGTACTTC
CASSLDRGSYEQYF
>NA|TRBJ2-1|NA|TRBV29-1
TGCAGCGTTATTGGCAGCTCCTACAATGAGCAGTTCTTC
CSVIGSSYNEQFF
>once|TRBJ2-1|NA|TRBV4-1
TGCGCCAGCAGCCAAGGGTTGGCACCGAATGAGCAGTTCTTC
CASSQGLAPNEQFF
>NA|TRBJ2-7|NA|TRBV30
TGTGCCTGGAGTGTATCGGCTGGCGCCTACGAGCAGTACTTC
CAWSVSAGAYEQYF
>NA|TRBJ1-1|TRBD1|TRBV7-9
TGTGCCAGCAGCTTATTCGGGACAGGGGCCCTCATGAACACTGAAGCTTTCTTT
CASSLFGTGALMNTEAFF
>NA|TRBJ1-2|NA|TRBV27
TGTGCCAGCAGTCGCGACCGACAGGAAACTCGGGATTATGGCTACACCTTC
CASSRDRQETRDYGYTF
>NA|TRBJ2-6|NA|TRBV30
TGTGCCTGGAGTATAGGGCCTGGGGCCAACGTCCTGACTTTC
CAWSIGPGANVLTF
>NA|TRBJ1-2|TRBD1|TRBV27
TGTGCCAGCAGTTATCTCTTGGGACAGGAGAACTATGGCTACACCTTC
CASSYLLGQENYGYTF
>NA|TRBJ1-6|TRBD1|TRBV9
TGTGCCAGCAGCTATCGGACAGGGGATTATAATTCACCCCTCCACTTT
CASSYRTGDYNSPLHF
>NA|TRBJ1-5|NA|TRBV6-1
TGTGCCATCTTGGACAGTCCCAATCAGCCCCAGCATTTT
CAILDSPNQPQHF
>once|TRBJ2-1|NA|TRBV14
TGTGCCAGCAGCCTTTCGCGGCATGAGCAGTTCTTC
CASSLSRHEQFF
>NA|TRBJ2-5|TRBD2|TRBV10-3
TGTGCCATCAGCGGGACTAGCGGGAAAGAGACCCAGTACTTC
CAISGTSGKETQYF
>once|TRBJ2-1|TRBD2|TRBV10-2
TGCGCCAGCACCGGGACTACCTACAATGAGCAGTTCTTC
CASTGTTYNEQFF
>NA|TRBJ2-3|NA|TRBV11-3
TGTGCCAGCAGCTTAGTGGCGGGCTGGGGGGATACGCAGTATTTT
CASSLVAGWGDTQYF
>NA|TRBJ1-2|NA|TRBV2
TGTGCCAGCAAGAGCTATGGCTACACCTTC
CASKSYGYTF
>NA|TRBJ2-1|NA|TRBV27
TGTGCCAGCAGTCCGACGGCTAGCTCCTACAATGAGCAGTTCTTC
CASSPTASSYNEQFF
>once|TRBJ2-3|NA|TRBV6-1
TGTGCCAGCAGTGACAGCATGGATAGTAGCACAGATACGCAGTATTTT
CASSDSMDSSTDTQYF
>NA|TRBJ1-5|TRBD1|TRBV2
TGTGCCAGCAGGCCGACAGGGGACCTCCATCAGCCCCAGCATTTT
CASRPTGDLHQPQHF
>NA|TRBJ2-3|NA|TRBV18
TGTGCCAGCTCGGGGGTTCAGAGCACAGATACGCAGTATTTT
CASSGVQSTDTQYF
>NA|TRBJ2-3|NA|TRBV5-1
TGCGCCAGCAGCCGTTTTGACACAGATACGCAGTATTTT
CASSRFDTDTQYF
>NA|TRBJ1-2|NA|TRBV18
TGTGCCAGCCGATCAGGATGGGACTATGGCTACACCTTC
CASRSGWDYGYTF
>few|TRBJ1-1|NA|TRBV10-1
TGCGCCAGCAGTGAATCTACGAACACTGAAGCTTTCTTT
CASSESTNTEAFF
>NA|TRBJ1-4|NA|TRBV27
TGTGCCAGCGGAGGGGCCTCGGGGTATGAAAAACTGTTTTTT
CASGGASGYEKLFF
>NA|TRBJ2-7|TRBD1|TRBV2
TGTGCCAGCAGTGCTCAGGGGGAGTTTTACGAGCAGTACTTC
CASSAQGEFYEQYF
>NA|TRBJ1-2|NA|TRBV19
TGTGCCAGTAGTATCTCAGGCGGCCCTAACTATGGCTACACCTTC
CASSISGGPNYGYTF
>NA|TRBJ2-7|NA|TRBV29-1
TGCAGCGTTGAATTAATCGGAAGAGGCAGAGACTACGAGCAGTACTTC
CSVELIGRGRDYEQYF
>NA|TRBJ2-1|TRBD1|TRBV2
TGTGCCAGCAGTGCCCGGACAGGGGACCCCTACAATGAGCAGTTCTTC
CASSARTGDPYNEQFF
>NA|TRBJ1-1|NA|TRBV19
TGTGCCAGTACTTGGGGGCCAGGCGGCACTGAAGCTTTCTTT
CASTWGPGGTEAFF
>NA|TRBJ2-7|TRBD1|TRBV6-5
TGTGCCAGCAGTAAAGGACAGGGGGCGTTGTACGAGCAGTACTTC
CASSKGQGALYEQYF
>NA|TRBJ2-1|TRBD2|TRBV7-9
TGTGCCAGCAGCGGAGGACTAGCGGGGGCATACAATGAGCAGTTCTTC
CASSGGLAGAYNEQFF
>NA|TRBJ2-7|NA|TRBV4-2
TGTGCCAGCAGCCAAGAAGGGCAGGAGTCCTACGAGCAGTACTTC
CASSQEGQESYEQYF
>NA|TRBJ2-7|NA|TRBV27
TGTGCCAGCAGTGCAATGGGCTTCAACGAGCAGTACTTC
CASSAMGFNEQYF
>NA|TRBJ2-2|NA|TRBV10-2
TGCGCCAGTTGTCAACAATGGACGAACACCGGGGAGCTGTTTTTT
CASCQQWTNTGELFF